Presented here are 28 T cell receptor beta chains from one specimen sequenced in a study of CD8 T cells in Susac syndrome. Random hexamers were used to reverse transcribe the RNA input (about 0.5 to 1 ug). In TCRdb, the immunoSEQ multiplex PCR reads were re-called with MiXCR into one record per CDR3 protein. The sample contains roughly 330,000 distinct CDR3 sequences, under 95% of which appear only once. The sequencing sample was made of CD4+ T cells from PBMCs. The receptors were sampled from a human donor with multiple sclerosis.

This sequence joins TRBV12-3 or TRBV12-4 and TRBJ2-2; D remains unclear. CDR3 length: 15 amino acids. With 1 base removed from V and 1 base from J, the gap between germline ends came to 7 bases. In DNA, the CDR3 is TGTGCCAGCAGTTTAGTTAGAGTGAACACCGGGGAGCTGTTTTTT. It translates to CASSLVRVNTGELFF.

The rearrangement links TRBV25-1 to TRBJ1-4, with a weak D call TRBD1 (6 bases). Trimming removed 2 bases at V and 5 bases at J, with 18 bases between. Germline V gives CDR1 MGHDK, CDR2 SYGVNS. The CDR3 runs 17 residues. CDR3 in amino acids: CASSEGWGRQGNEKLFF. The CDR3 coding sequence is TGTGCCAGCAGTGAAGGCTGGGGGCGGCAGGGAAATGAAAAACTGTTTTTT.

V is TRBV5-4 and J is TRBJ2-4; D possibly corresponds to TRBD1 (5 bases). The CDR3 is made up of 16 amino acids. V lost 3 bases to trimming and J lost 5 bases, with 18 bases between them. CDR1 and CDR2 from the germline V gene are SGHNT and YYREEE (reference sequence). CDR3 residues: CASSSQGLSRQNIQYF. The CDR3 nucleotides read TGTGCCAGCAGCTCCCAGGGCCTGAGTCGCCAAAACATTCAGTACTTC.

V usage is TRBV11-2 and J usage is TRBJ2-3; 7 positions agree with TRBD1. Germline loops: CDR1 SGHAT, CDR2 FQNNGV. Losses at the gene ends were 8 bases for V and 0 bases for J; bases not matched to a gene: 8. The CDR3 spans 15 residues. CDR3 coding DNA: TGTGCCAGCGTAAGGGGGCAGGAGAGCACAGATACGCAGTATTTT. Translating it yields CASVRGQESTDTQYF.

The J gene is TRBJ2-7, the V gene TRBV6-6; D may correspond to TRBD1 or TRBD2 (5 bases each). Germline V gives CDR1 MNHNY, CDR2 SVGAGI (reference sequence). The CDR3 runs to 14 residues. The V and J ends lost 2 bases and 2 bases respectively, with 10 bases between them. The CDR3: CASSYRGAPYEQYF. The CDR3 DNA is TGTGCCAGCAGTTACAGAGGGGCACCCTACGAGCAGTACTTC.

This clonotype was found a few times. The rearrangement links TRBV5-1 to TRBJ2-7; the D gene is possibly TRBD1 (5 bases). Germline loops: CDR1 SGHRS, CDR2 YFSETQ. The CDR3 runs 15 residues. Trimming cost V 2 bases and J 2 bases, with 14 bases left between them. In DNA, the CDR3 is TGCGCCAGCAGCTTAAATCAGGGAAGGGCCTACGAGCAGTACTTC. Its translation is CASSLNQGRAYEQYF. Together with reference TRBV5-1 and TRBJ2-7, the CDR3 gives the full variable domain: KAGVTQTPRYLIKTRGQQVTLSCSPISGHRSVSWYQQTPGQGLQFLFEYFSETQRNKGNFPGRFSGRQFSNSRSEMNVSTLELGDSALYLCASSLNQGRAYEQYFGPGTRLTVT.

The CDR3 DNA is TGTGCCAGCGCCATGACGGGGGCCAACGTCCTGACTTTC. It codes for CASAMTGANVLTF. The chain carries TRBV5-4 and TRBJ2-6, with unresolved D. Trimming left V 7 bases short and J 4 bases short, with 9 bases between. Germline lookup yields CDR1 SGHNT and CDR2 YYREEE (reference sequence). The CDR3 runs 13 residues.

The genes are TRBV6-5 and TRBJ2-6; the D call may be TRBD1 or TRBD2 (5 bases each). CDR3 length equals 19 residues. The V end lost 5 bases, the J end lost 0 bases, and 20 bases lay between the germline ends. Germline lookup yields CDR1 MNHEY and CDR2 SVGAGI. The CDR3 loop is CASSHIRGVLSSGANVLTF. As DNA, the CDR3 is TGTGCCAGCAGTCACATCAGAGGGGTCTTAAGCTCTGGGGCCAACGTCCTGACTTTC.

About this clonotype: At one of its ends the junction is not consistent with the germline gene, which may arise from a read error. J is TRBJ2-5 and V is TRBV29-1; 11 nucleotides line up with TRBD1. Germline CDR1 is SQVTM and CDR2 is ANQGSEA. The CDR3 is made up of 11 amino acids. CDR3 region: CSVEGTGGYDF. CDR3 DNA sequence: TGCAGCGTTGAAGGGACAGGGGGCTACGACTTC.

This chain connects TRBV19 to TRBJ1-5; 10 bases align to TRBD1. This CDR3 is 15 amino acids long. The germline V gene encodes CDR1 LNHDA and CDR2 SQIVND (reference sequence). J gave up 5 bases and V 3 bases, and 4 bases lay outside the gene matches. The CDR3: CASSMIGTGDQPQHF. In DNA, the CDR3 is TGTGCCAGTAGTATGATCGGGACAGGGGATCAGCCCCAGCATTTT.

The CDR3 sequence is CAWSVARTSGTDTQYF. Here the CDR3 DNA reads TGTGCCTGGAGTGTAGCCCGGACTAGCGGAACAGATACGCAGTATTTT. The rearrangement uses TRBV30 and TRBJ2-3, with 10 bases lining up with TRBD2. From germline, CDR1 is GTSNPN and CDR2 SVGIG (reference sequence). The V gene end was trimmed by 0 bases and the J gene end by 3 bases; junction bases not matched to a gene: 6. The length of the CDR3 is 16 residues.

V and J are TRBV30 and TRBJ1-6; 9 bases align to TRBD1. CDR3 length equals 14 residues. J lost 10 bases, V lost 0 bases, and 4 bases had no gene match. In germline, CDR1 is GTSNPN, CDR2 SVGIG (reference sequence). CDR3 protein: CAWSVQGARSPLHF. CDR3 DNA sequence: TGTGCCTGGAGTGTACAGGGGGCGCGGTCACCCCTCCACTTT.

V is TRBV7-2 and J is TRBJ2-7, with D perhaps TRBD1 or TRBD2 (5 bases each). This CDR3 contains 14 residues. Trimming took 3 bases from V and 3 from J, leaving 12 bases between them. CDR1 and CDR2 (germline): SGHTA, FQGNSA. The CDR3 DNA follows: TGTGCCAGCAGCTTTGGGGGAGCCGGCTACGAGCAGTACTTC. Its translation: CASSFGGAGYEQYF.

The chain uses TRBV7-2 and TRBJ2-2; 9 bases fit TRBD1. CDR3 size: 14 residues. Germline CDR1 reads SGHTA; CDR2 reads FQGNSA. Trimming cost V 6 bases and J 6 bases; bases outside gene matches: 5. CDR3 in DNA: TGTGCCAGCAGACGGGACAGGGTGGCCGGGGAGCTGTTTTTT. Translated: CASRRDRVAGELFF.

This clonotype was recorded only once. The chain is built from TRBV18 and TRBJ2-6; D gene uncertain. This CDR3 contains 14 residues. CDR1 is KGHSH, CDR2 LQKENI, per germline. V lost 5 bases and J 2 bases, leaving 7 bases between the germline ends. The CDR3 DNA is TGTGCCAGCTCAATAATCACTGGGGCCAACGTCCTGACTTTC. It codes for CASSIITGANVLTF.

This chain uses TRBV6-2 or TRBV6-3 with TRBJ1-5, with 8 positions matching TRBD1. In germline, CDR1 is MNHEY, CDR2 SVGEGT. V gave up 7 bases and J gave up 5 bases; unmatched junction bases: 7. This CDR3 is 14 amino acids long. This CDR3 reads CASTKSDRDQPQHF. The CDR3, as DNA: TGTGCCAGCACCAAGTCGGACAGGGATCAGCCCCAGCATTTT.

The CDR3 spells CASSQASLRGQNNEQFF. CDR3 nucleotide sequence: TGTGCCAGCAGCCAAGCTTCGCTTCGAGGGCAGAACAATGAGCAGTTCTTC. The gene calls are TRBV3-1 and TRBJ2-1; maybe TRBD2 (5 bases). Germline V gene sequence: CDR1 LGHDT, CDR2 YNNKEL (reference sequence). The CDR3 has 17 amino acids. Trimming removed 1 base at V and 5 bases at J, with 18 bases between.

This chain uses TRBV24-1 with TRBJ2-3; 10 bases are shared with TRBD2. The junction had 6 bases not matched to a gene; V was cut back by 3 bases and J by 4 bases. CDR3 length equals 16 residues. Germline lookup yields CDR1 KGHDR and CDR2 SFDVKD. The CDR3 DNA sequence: TGTGCCACCAGTGATGCCCAGGGACTAGCGTCAGATACGCAGTATTTT. This sequence encodes CATSDAQGLASDTQYF.

The V and J genes are TRBV6-5 and TRBJ1-2; perhaps TRBD1 as D (5 bases). The CDR3 sequence is 16 residues long. Germline V CDR1 and CDR2: MNHEY, SVGAGI. The V end was cut by 2 bases, the J end by 4 bases, with 17 bases between. The CDR3 sequence: CASSYLGAGPTYGYTF. The CDR3, as DNA: TGTGCCAGCAGTTACCTCGGGGCAGGGCCTACCTATGGCTACACCTTC.

The chain's CDR3 is CSASRSSGNTDTQYF. The CDR3 DNA is TGCAGTGCTAGTAGGTCTAGCGGGAACACAGATACGCAGTATTTT. V and J are TRBV20-1 and TRBJ2-3, with TRBD2 identical over 9 bases. Losses at the gene ends were 3 bases for V and 2 bases for J; bases not matched to a gene: 6. The germline gives CDR1 DFQATT, CDR2 SNEGSKA (reference sequence). The CDR3 runs to 15 residues.

This clonotype occurred once. The chain is built from TRBV28 and TRBJ2-7; 8 bases align to TRBD1. The junction had 7 bases not matched to a gene; V was cut back by 10 bases and J by 2 bases. The CDR3 sequence is 13 residues long. Germline CDR1 MDHEN, CDR2 SYDVKM. The CDR3 loop is CATSDRVTYEQYF. DNA for the CDR3: TGTGCCACCTCGGACAGGGTCACCTACGAGCAGTACTTC.

This chain joins TRBV11-1 and TRBJ2-2, with 7 bases identical to TRBD1. The V segment lost 6 bases and the J segment 0 bases; nucleotides outside the gene matches: 22. Germline assignment: CDR1 SGHAT and CDR2 FQDESV (reference sequence). The CDR3 covers 21 residues. CDR3 residues: CASRLRTIRTGRLPNTGELFF. The CDR3 DNA is TGTGCCAGCAGGCTTAGGACGATAAGGACAGGTCGACTCCCGAACACCGGGGAGCTGTTTTTT.

J is TRBJ1-2 and V is TRBV14; D is unresolved. CDR1 and CDR2 from the germline V gene are SGHDN and FVKESK. V was shortened by 0 bases and J by 5 bases, with 7 bases between the two germline ends. The CDR3 has 13 residues. The CDR3 coding sequence is TGTGCCAGCAGCCAAGATCCTGATTATGGCTACACCTTC. Protein sequence: CASSQDPDYGYTF.

The chain has TRBV7-9 and TRBJ2-1; 7 bases are a match to TRBD1. CDR1 and CDR2 from the germline V gene are SEHNR and FQNEAQ (reference sequence). The J segment lost 12 bases and the V segment lost 5 bases, leaving 10 bases of the junction unmatched. The CDR3 has 13 amino acids. The CDR3 nucleotides read TGTGCCAGCAGCCAACAACAACAGGGGTGGCAGTTCTTC. Residues: CASSQQQQGWQFF.

The chain uses TRBV5-6 and TRBJ1-2; no firm D call. This CDR3 comprises 15 residues. CDR1 SGHDT and CDR2 YYEEEE come from the germline V gene. Trimming cost V 0 bases and J 5 bases, with 14 bases left between them. CDR3 in DNA: TGTGCCAGCAGCTTGGAAAGTACCAGAGCATATGGCTACACCTTC. It codes for CASSLESTRAYGYTF.

The chain carries TRBV7-9 and TRBJ2-7, with 7 positions matching TRBD1. The J segment lost 1 base and the V segment lost 8 bases, leaving 14 bases of the junction unmatched. CDR3 length equals 16 residues. CDR1 and CDR2 (germline): SEHNR, FQNEAQ (reference sequence). Written as DNA, the CDR3 is TGTGCCAGCTCCCGACTCAGTGGGACAGAGTCCTACGAGCAGTACTTC. It translates to CASSRLSGTESYEQYF.

This clonotype was seen once. The chain links TRBV25-1 to TRBJ2-1, with 10 bases identical to TRBD2. The germline gives CDR1 MGHDK, CDR2 SYGVNS. Trimming cost V 1 base and J 0 bases; bases outside gene matches: 9. There are 19 residues in the CDR3. CDR3 nucleotide sequence: TGTGCCAGCAGTGAATTTAGCGGGAGGCACCTCAGCTCCTACAATGAGCAGTTCTTC. This encodes CASSEFSGRHLSSYNEQFF.

This chain links TRBV29-1 with TRBJ2-1, with D possibly TRBD1 on 6 matching bases. The CDR3 contains 17 residues. Trimming stripped 0 bases from V and 1 base from J, with 16 bases between. The germline V gene encodes CDR1 SQVTM and CDR2 ANQGSEA. CDR3 amino acids: CSVEDLSRGLSYNEQFF. CDR3 nucleotide sequence: TGCAGCGTTGAAGATCTTTCCAGGGGTCTGTCCTACAATGAGCAGTTCTTC.